This TCR beta chain came from a study of blood T cells in healthy people across ages. A note on this clonotype: A much more abundant neighbour one base away suggests this may be a read error.

The CDR3 sequence is 12 residues long. Germline assignment: CDR1 LGHDT and CDR2 YNNKEL (reference sequence). Primers used in a second PCR of roughly 6 to 11 cycles were a sample-barcoded 5' primer and a J-beta primer mix. MiXCR was run by TCRdb on the 5' RACE reads, yielding one entry per CDR3 protein. The table shows fewer than 2,000,000 distinct CDR3 sequences, with about 31% occurring only once. This chain connects TRBV3-1 to TRBJ2-3; D uncertain. Input material: blood. The origin of this receptor is a woman in her twenties or thirties in good health. The chain's CDR3 is CACSQVADTQYF. CDR3 sequence (DNA): TGTGCCTGCAGCCAAGTGGCAGATACGCAGTATTTT.